The 2 T cell receptor beta chains presented below share a single source sample, sequenced in a study of blood T cells in healthy people across ages. Next came a second PCR, run for about 7 to 12 cycles, which used a sample-barcoded 5' primer along with a J-beta primer mix. Each CDR3 protein is one row after TCRdb ran MiXCR on the 5' RACE reads. Among about 670,000 distinct CDR3 sequences listed, approximately 40% were seen once. The sequenced sample was blood. The receptor source for this set is a man aged 80 or over in good health.

The genes are TRBV6-2 or TRBV6-3 and TRBJ2-3, with 11 bases identical to TRBD2. CDR1 and CDR2 (germline): MNHEY, SVGEGT. CDR3 size: 15 residues. Unmatched junction bases numbered 7, after V lost 5 bases and J lost 6 bases. CDR3: CASSIFSGGADTQYF. Here the CDR3 DNA reads TGTGCCAGCAGTATCTTTAGCGGGGGGGCCGATACGCAGTATTTT.

This chain uses TRBV20-1 with TRBJ2-5, with a possible D match to TRBD1 (5 bases). Germline CDR1 and CDR2: DFQATT and SNEGSKA (reference sequence). The ends were cut back, 3 bases at V and 1 base at J, with 12 bases in the middle. The CDR3 spans 14 residues. This CDR3 is CSASPGPIQETQYF. The CDR3 DNA reads TGCAGTGCTAGCCCAGGGCCGATCCAAGAGACCCAGTACTTC.